This T cell receptor (beta chain) appears in the sequencing data of a study of a mutant IDH1 vaccine in newly diagnosed glioma. TCRdb's table, derived via immunoSEQ multiplex PCR, lists solely in-frame clones and lacks some. The sample has roughly 40,000 clones; about 91% are singletons. A word on this clone: Its specificity is not known.

Time point noted: week 23, last vaccination. Alongside topical imiquimod, each dose of vaccine comprised 300 ug of mutant IDH1 20-mer peptide. This CDR3 is 12 amino acids long. Trimming left V 6 bases short and J 6 bases short, with 8 bases between. Germline lookup yields CDR1 MNHEY and CDR2 SVGAGI. V gene TRBV6-5 combines with J gene TRBJ2-2; no definite D call. This clonotype was sampled from a man aged 50-60 years with glioma. Sequences were derived from PBMCs, sampled from a glioma patient whose treatment included an IDH1 peptide vaccine. Here the CDR3 reads CASRYRPGELFF. The CDR3 nucleotides are TGTGCCAGCAGATACCGTCCCGGGGAGCTGTTTTTT.